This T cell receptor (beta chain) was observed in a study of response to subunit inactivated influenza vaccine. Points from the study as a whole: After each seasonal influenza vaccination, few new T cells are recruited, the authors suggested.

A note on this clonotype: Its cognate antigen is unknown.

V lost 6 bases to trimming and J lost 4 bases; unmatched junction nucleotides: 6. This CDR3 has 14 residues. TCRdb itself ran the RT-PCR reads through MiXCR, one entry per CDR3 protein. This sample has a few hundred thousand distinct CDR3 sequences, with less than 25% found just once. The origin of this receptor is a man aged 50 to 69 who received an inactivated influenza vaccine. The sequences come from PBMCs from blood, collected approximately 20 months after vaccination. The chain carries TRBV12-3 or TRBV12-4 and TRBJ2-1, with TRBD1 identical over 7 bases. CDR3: CASSQGQWYNEQFF. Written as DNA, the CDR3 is TGTGCCAGCAGCCAGGGACAGTGGTACAATGAGCAGTTCTTC.